Each of the 20 T cell receptor beta chains below was sequenced from the same sample in a study of blood T cell repertoires in COVID-19. This table comes from immunoSEQ multiplex PCR, and its TCRdb copy is limited to in-frame clones, with some not included. The table has approximately 70,000 clones, 70% to 90% seen once. Input material: peripheral blood. The source is a woman in her forties or fifties with COVID-19, enrolled during active disease.

The chain joins TRBV5-1 to TRBJ2-1; 7 bases map to TRBD2. Germline CDR1 reads SGHRS; CDR2 reads YFSETQ. The V gene end was trimmed by 7 bases and the J gene end by 1 base; junction bases not matched to a gene: 8. The CDR3 runs to 15 residues. Here the CDR3 DNA reads TGCGCCAGCTCGGGGGGAGGGCCTTCCTACAATGAGCAGTTCTTC. Its protein product is CASSGGGPSYNEQFF.

The chain employs TRBV30 and TRBJ1-6, with a tentative D call TRBD1 (6 bases). Germline V gene data show CDR1 as GTSNPN and CDR2 as SVGIG (reference sequence). V was clipped by 2 bases and J by 3 bases, with 17 bases between them. This CDR3 comprises 17 residues. The chain's CDR3 is CAWSPLRGGGYNSPLHF. In DNA form, the CDR3 reads TGTGCCTGGAGTCCCCTCCGAGGGGGTGGCTATAATTCACCCCTCCACTTT.

The genes are TRBV18 and TRBJ2-7, with D possibly TRBD1 on 5 matching bases. This CDR3 comprises 15 residues. Germline V gene lookup returns CDR1 KGHSH and CDR2 LQKENI. V was clipped by 6 bases and J by 2 bases, with 17 bases between them. The CDR3 nucleotides are TGTGCCAGCTCGACAGAGGATGCAAGCCCCTACGAGCAGTACTTC. Translation: CASSTEDASPYEQYF. Drawing the rest from reference TRBV18 and TRBJ2-7, the complete variable domain is NAGVMQNPRHLVRRRGQEARLRCSPMKGHSHVYWYRQLPEEGLKFMVYLQKENIIDESGMPKERFSAEFPKEGPSILRIQQVVRGDSAAYFCASSTEDASPYEQYFGPGTRLTVT.

The chain joins TRBV12-3 or TRBV12-4 to TRBJ1-2, with TRBD1 matching over 7 bases. V lost 6 bases to trimming and J lost 8 bases; unmatched junction nucleotides: 6. CDR3 size: 12 residues. The CDR3 DNA reads TGTGCCAGCAGGACAGGGACTCAGGGCTACACCTTC. This gives the protein CASRTGTQGYTF.

This rearrangement joins TRBV5-4 to TRBJ1-2; D not certain. Per the germline V gene, CDR1 is SGHNT and CDR2 is YYREEE (reference sequence). This CDR3 contains 12 residues. The V and J ends lost 0 bases and 8 bases respectively, with 8 bases between them. The CDR3: CASSLAEFGYTF. DNA of the CDR3: TGTGCCAGCAGCTTGGCGGAGTTCGGCTACACCTTC.

The chain recombines TRBV14 with TRBJ2-7; possible D gene TRBD2, 7 bases. The germline V gene encodes CDR1 SGHDN and CDR2 FVKESK. This CDR3 region has 15 residues. V lost 2 bases to trimming and J lost 7 bases, with 18 bases between them. The CDR3 reads CASSQWGRESREQYF. CDR3 sequence (DNA): TGTGCCAGCAGCCAATGGGGGCGGGAGAGTCGTGAGCAGTACTTC.

This clone was recorded only once. This rearrangement joins TRBV9 to TRBJ2-7, with D possibly TRBD2 on 6 matching bases. This CDR3 contains 14 residues. In germline, CDR1 is SGDLS, CDR2 YYNGEE. The germline V and J ends were trimmed by 4 bases and 6 bases, with 17 bases remaining between them. The CDR3 loop reads CASSYGDLPTEQYF. CDR3 bases: TGTGCCAGCAGCTACGGGGACTTACCCACCGAGCAGTACTTC.

The chain recombines TRBV18 with TRBJ2-5, with 7 bases lining up with TRBD1. Germline CDR1 KGHSH, CDR2 LQKENI. V gave up 5 bases and J gave up 2 bases; unmatched junction bases: 5. This CDR3 contains 14 residues. Here the CDR3 reads CASSNVDRQETQYF. CDR3 coding DNA: TGTGCCAGCTCAAACGTGGACAGGCAAGAGACCCAGTACTTC.

This sequence joins TRBV7-9 and TRBJ1-2; weak D call: TRBD1 (6 bases). V was shortened by 3 bases and J by 4 bases, with 12 bases between the two germline ends. The CDR3 totals 14 residues. Germline V CDR1 and CDR2: SEHNR, FQNEAQ (reference sequence). Here the CDR3 DNA reads TGTGCCAGCAGCTTCGCGGACAGAACCTATGGCTACACCTTC. Amino acid sequence: CASSFADRTYGYTF.

The chain carries TRBV5-4 and TRBJ2-1; the D gene is possibly TRBD1 (5 bases). Germline lookup yields CDR1 SGHNT and CDR2 YYREEE (reference sequence). CDR3 length equals 12 residues. V lost 4 bases and J lost 7, with 9 bases in between. This CDR3 is CASSADTNEQFF. For the CDR3, the DNA is TGTGCCAGCAGCGCGGACACTAATGAGCAGTTCTTC.

This clone was seen only once. J is TRBJ1-6 and V is TRBV10-2; no clear D. The CDR3 loop spans 13 amino acids. CDR1 and CDR2 from the germline V gene are WSHSY and SAAADI. V dropped 0 bases and J dropped 14 bases, with 11 bases sitting between them. The CDR3 region is CASSESEGGSLHF. In DNA, the CDR3 is TGCGCCAGCAGTGAGTCGGAGGGTGGATCCCTCCACTTT.

The chain recombines TRBV27 with TRBJ2-3; D perhaps matches TRBD2 (6 bases). Trimming left V 5 bases short and J 2 bases short, with 17 bases between. This CDR3 spans 16 amino acids. Germline V gene lookup returns CDR1 MNHEY and CDR2 SMNVEV (reference sequence). CDR3 loop: CASSIRRDVITDTQYF. In nucleotides, the CDR3 is TGTGCCAGCAGTATCCGGCGGGACGTTATCACAGATACGCAGTATTTT.

The V call is TRBV28, the J call TRBJ1-6; 10 bases match TRBD1. The CDR3 sequence is 16 residues long. Germline V CDR1 and CDR2: MDHEN, SYDVKM. With 3 bases clipped from V and 7 bases from J, the junction kept 6 bases outside the gene matches. CDR3 region: CASSFAGTGVNSPLHF. CDR3 coding DNA: TGTGCCAGCAGTTTCGCCGGGACAGGGGTAAATTCACCCCTCCACTTT.

The rearrangement joins TRBV19 to TRBJ2-6, with TRBD1 matching over 7 bases. In germline, CDR1 is LNHDA, CDR2 SQIVND (reference sequence). The V gene end was trimmed by 8 bases and the J gene end by 2 bases; junction bases not matched to a gene: 12. The CDR3 is 17 residues long. CDR3 region: CASCPRQGIPGANVLTF. As DNA, the CDR3 is TGTGCCAGTTGTCCGAGACAGGGAATACCTGGGGCCAACGTCCTGACTTTC.

The chain recombines TRBV12-3 or TRBV12-4 with TRBJ2-7, with TRBD1 matching 7 bases. This CDR3 is built from 12 residues. With 5 bases clipped from V and 12 bases from J, the junction kept 10 bases outside the gene matches. The CDR3 here is CASSPRTGRLYF. In DNA, the CDR3 is TGTGCCAGCAGTCCAAGGACAGGAAGGTTGTACTTC.

The chain recombines TRBV18 with TRBJ1-4; a weak D match, TRBD1 (5 bases). The germline V gene has CDR1 KGHSH and CDR2 LQKENI. The CDR3 is 15 amino acids. The ends were cut back, 2 bases at V and 0 bases at J, with 7 bases in the middle. The CDR3 bases are TGTGCCAGCTCACCAGACAGTACAACTAATGAAAAACTGTTTTTT. This sequence encodes CASSPDSTTNEKLFF.

This clone has only one observation. The gene calls are TRBV5-1 and TRBJ2-2; TRBD2 is a possible D gene (5 bases). There are 15 residues in the CDR3. Trimming shortened V by 4 bases and J by 1 base, and 11 bases separated the two germline ends. Per germline, CDR1 SGHRS and CDR2 YFSETQ. CDR3 region: CASSATGKNTGELFF. Here the CDR3 DNA reads TGCGCCAGCAGCGCCACCGGGAAGAACACCGGGGAGCTGTTTTTT.

This rearrangement joins TRBV18 to TRBJ2-3; D not certain. The CDR3 runs 14 residues. Trimming shortened V by 3 bases and J by 2 bases, and 9 bases separated the two germline ends. In germline, CDR1 is KGHSH, CDR2 LQKENI. CDR3 region: CASSPIRNTDTQYF. Here the CDR3 DNA reads TGTGCCAGCTCACCGATCAGAAACACAGATACGCAGTATTTT.

About this clone itself: The junction differs from germline at one of its ends, possibly a read error. The chain joins TRBV6-5 to TRBJ2-1; TRBD2 matches 8 bases. The CDR3 has 13 amino acids. Germline loops: CDR1 MNHEY, CDR2 SVGAGI. Here the CDR3 DNA reads TGTGCCAGCAGCGAGCGTCGGCGGGAGGAAGGGGTCTTC. The encoded protein is CASSERRREEGVF.

In this sample, this clone turned up once. The gene calls are TRBV20-1 and TRBJ1-3, with D maybe TRBD1 (5 bases). Germline V gene sequence: CDR1 DFQATT, CDR2 SNEGSKA (reference sequence). V dropped 1 base and J dropped 7 bases, with 5 bases sitting between them. This CDR3 has 11 amino acids. The CDR3 protein is CSARGQNTIYF. CDR3 bases: TGCAGTGCTAGAGGACAGAACACCATATATTTT.